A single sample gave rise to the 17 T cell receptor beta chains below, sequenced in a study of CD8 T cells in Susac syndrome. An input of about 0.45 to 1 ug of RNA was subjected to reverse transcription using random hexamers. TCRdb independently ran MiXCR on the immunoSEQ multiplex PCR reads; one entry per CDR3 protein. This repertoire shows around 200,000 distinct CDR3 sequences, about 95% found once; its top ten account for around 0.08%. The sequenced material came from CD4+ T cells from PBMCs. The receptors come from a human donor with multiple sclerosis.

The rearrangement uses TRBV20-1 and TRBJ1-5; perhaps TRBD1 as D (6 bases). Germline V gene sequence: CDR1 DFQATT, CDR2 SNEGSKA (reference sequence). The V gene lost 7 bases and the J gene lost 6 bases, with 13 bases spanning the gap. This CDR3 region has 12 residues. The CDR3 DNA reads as TGCAGTGTTGCGGGGGCAGGTCAGCCCCAGCATTTT. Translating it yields CSVAGAGQPQHF.

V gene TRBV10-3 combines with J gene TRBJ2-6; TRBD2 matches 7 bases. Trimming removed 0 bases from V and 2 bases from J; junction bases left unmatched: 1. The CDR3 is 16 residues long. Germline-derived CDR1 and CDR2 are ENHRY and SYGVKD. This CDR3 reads CAISESGGTGANVLTF. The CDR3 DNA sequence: TGTGCCATCAGTGAGTCGGGGGGGACTGGGGCCAACGTCCTGACTTTC.

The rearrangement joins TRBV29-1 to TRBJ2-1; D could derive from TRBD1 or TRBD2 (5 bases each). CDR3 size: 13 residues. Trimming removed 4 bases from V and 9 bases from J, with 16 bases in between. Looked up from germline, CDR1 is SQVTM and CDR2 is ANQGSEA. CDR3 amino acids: CSVVWDATREQFF. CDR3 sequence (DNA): TGCAGCGTTGTTTGGGACGCGACTCGTGAGCAGTTCTTC.

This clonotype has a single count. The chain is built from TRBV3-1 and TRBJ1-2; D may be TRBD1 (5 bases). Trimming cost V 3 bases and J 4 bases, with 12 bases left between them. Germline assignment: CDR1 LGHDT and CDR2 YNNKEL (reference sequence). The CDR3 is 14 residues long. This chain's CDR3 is CASSHSDKGYGYTF. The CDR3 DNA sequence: TGTGCCAGCAGCCATTCGGACAAGGGCTATGGCTACACCTTC.

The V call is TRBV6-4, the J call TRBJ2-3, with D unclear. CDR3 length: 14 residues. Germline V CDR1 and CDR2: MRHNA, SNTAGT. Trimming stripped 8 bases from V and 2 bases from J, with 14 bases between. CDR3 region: CASPSGVNTDTQYF. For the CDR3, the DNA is TGTGCCAGCCCAAGTGGGGTGAACACAGATACGCAGTATTTT.

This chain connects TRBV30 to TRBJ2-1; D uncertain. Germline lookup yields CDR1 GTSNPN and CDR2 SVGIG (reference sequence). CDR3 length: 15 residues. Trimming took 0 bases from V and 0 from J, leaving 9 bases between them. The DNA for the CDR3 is TGTGCCTGGAGTGTAAAAAGGAACTCCTACAATGAGCAGTTCTTC. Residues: CAWSVKRNSYNEQFF.

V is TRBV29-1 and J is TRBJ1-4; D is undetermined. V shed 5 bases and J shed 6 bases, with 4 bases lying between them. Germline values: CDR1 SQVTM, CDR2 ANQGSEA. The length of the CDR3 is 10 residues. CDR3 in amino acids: CSVWDEKLFF. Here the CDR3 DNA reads TGCAGCGTTTGGGATGAAAAACTGTTTTTT. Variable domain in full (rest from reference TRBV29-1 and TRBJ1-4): SAVISQKPSRDICQRGTSLTIQCQVDSQVTMMFWYRQQPGQSLTLIATANQGSEATYESGFVIDKFPISRPNLTFSTLTVSNMSPEDSSIYLCSVWDEKLFFGSGTQLSVL.

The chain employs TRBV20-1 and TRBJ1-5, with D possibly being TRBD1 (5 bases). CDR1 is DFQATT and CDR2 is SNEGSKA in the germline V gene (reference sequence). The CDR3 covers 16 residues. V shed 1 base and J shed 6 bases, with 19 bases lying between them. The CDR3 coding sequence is TGCAGTGCTAGAGCCCTCTCCGAGGCAGGGAGTCAGCCCCAGCATTTT. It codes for CSARALSEAGSQPQHF.

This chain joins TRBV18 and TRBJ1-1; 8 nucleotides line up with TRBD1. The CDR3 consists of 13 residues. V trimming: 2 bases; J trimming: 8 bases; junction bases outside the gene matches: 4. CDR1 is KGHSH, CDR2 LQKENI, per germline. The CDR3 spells CASSPGQGAEAFF. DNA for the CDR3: TGTGCCAGCTCACCAGGGCAGGGGGCAGAAGCTTTCTTT.

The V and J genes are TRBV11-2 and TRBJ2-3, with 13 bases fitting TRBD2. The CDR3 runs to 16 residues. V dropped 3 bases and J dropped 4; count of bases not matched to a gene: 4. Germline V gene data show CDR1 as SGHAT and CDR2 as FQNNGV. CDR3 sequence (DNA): TGTGCCAGCAGCTTGCGGACTAGCGGGGGCGCAGATACGCAGTATTTT. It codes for CASSLRTSGGADTQYF.

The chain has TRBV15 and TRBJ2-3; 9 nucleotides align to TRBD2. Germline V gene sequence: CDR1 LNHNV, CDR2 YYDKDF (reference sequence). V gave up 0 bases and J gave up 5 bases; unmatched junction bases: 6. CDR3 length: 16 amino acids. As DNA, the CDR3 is TGTGCCACCAGCAGAGACTGGCGGGGGGGCAAAGATACGCAGTATTTT. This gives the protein CATSRDWRGGKDTQYF.

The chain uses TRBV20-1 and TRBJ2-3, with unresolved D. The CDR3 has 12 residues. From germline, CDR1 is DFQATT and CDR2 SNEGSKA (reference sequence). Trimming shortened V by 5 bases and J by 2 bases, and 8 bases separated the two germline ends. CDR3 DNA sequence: TGCAGTGCTGGCCAGAACACAGATACGCAGTATTTT. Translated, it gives CSAGQNTDTQYF.

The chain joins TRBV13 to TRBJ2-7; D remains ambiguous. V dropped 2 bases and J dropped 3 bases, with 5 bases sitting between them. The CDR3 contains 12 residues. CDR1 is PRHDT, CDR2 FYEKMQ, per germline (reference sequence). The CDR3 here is CASSLLGYEQYV. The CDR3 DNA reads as TGTGCCAGCAGCTTATTGGGCTACGAGCAGTACGTC.

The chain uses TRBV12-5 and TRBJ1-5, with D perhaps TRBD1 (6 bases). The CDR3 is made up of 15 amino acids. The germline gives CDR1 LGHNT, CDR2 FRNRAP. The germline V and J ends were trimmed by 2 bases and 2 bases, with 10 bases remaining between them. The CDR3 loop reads CASGLTRGRNQPQHF. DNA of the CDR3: TGTGCTAGTGGTTTGACCCGGGGGCGCAATCAGCCCCAGCATTTT.

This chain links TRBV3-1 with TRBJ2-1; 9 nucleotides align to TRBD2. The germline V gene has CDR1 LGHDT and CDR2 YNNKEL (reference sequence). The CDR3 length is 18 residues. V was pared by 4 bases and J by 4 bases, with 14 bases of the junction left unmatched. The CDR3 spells CASSPRSGGSGGYNEQFF. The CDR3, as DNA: TGTGCCAGCAGCCCCAGAAGTGGGGGTAGCGGGGGTTACAATGAGCAGTTCTTC.

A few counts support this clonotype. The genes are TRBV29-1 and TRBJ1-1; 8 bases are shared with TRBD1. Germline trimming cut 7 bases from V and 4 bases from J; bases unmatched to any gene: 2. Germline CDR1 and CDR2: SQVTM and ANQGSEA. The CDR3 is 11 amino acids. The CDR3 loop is CSADRGTEAFF. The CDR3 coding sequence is TGCAGCGCCGACAGGGGCACTGAAGCTTTCTTT.

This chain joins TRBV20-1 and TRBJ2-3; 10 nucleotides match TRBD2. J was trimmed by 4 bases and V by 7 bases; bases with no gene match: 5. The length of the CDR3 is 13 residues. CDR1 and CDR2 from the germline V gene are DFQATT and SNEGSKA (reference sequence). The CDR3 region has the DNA TGCAGTGTTGAGAGCGGGGGGGCAGATACGCAGTATTTT. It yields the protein CSVESGGADTQYF.